This T cell receptor beta chain comes out of a study of vaccination effects on CD4 cells after COVID-19. Whole-study results and caveats: Healthy vaccinees' vaccine-induced clones included only 1 of 255 cross-reacting with common cold coronaviruses. Only a few convalescent patients and no early post-infection timepoints featured in the study.

Before sequencing took place, the ViraFEST assay used viral peptide pools to expand antigen-specific CD4+ T cells. Isolation of CD4+ T cells took place after 10 days of culture. Two-dose vaccination with either BNT162b2 or mRNA-1273 was given to the participants. Nobody among the vaccine recipients had prior SARS-CoV-2 infection (nucleocapsid antibodies were negative). Cultivation was performed at 1.5 million to 2 million PBMC per well with 8.5 to 10 IU/ml IL-2 and around 10 ug/ml peptides added. TCRdb keeps only in-frame clones here, not all; method: immunoSEQ multiplex PCR. Among under 35,000 clones listed, approximately 71% were seen once. The V gene's germline CDR1 is LGHDT and CDR2 YNNKEL (reference sequence). The CDR3 extends over 13 amino acids. Trimming cost V 4 bases and J 5 bases, with 9 bases left between them. Concerning this clone itself: Its antigen is currently unknown.

The TCR was taken from a human donor who received a COVID-19 vaccine. The rearrangement links TRBV3-1 (or the pseudogene TRBV3-2) to TRBJ2-1; D uncertain. The source was CD4+ T cells from PBMCs cultured with HCoV-NL63 spike peptides, collected after COVID-19 vaccination. CDR3 in DNA: TGTGCCAGCAGCCCCCCAAGTAACAATGAGCAGTTCTTC. It specifies CASSPPSNNEQFF.